The clone carrying this TCR beta chain appeared once. The target antigen is unknown. Trimming took 1 base from V and 10 from J; bases not matched to a gene: 9. The CDR3 covers 16 residues. The TCR beta profiling, which covered VDJ combination and CDR3 sequence, was carried out using genomic DNA as the template. MiXCR, run by TCRdb on the reads, gives a single entry per CDR3 protein. The table records about 470,000 distinct CDR3 sequences, more than 25% of them present only once. This sample is drawn from a study of CD8+CD57+ T cells in acquired aplastic anemia. The overall study: Sorted CD4+ and CD8+ cells gave a mean 3.2 ug DNA, range about 0.19 to 27.4 ug.

Sequenced patients had shown CD8+CD57+ cell expansion by flow cytometry. When blood sampling took place, the patients had received no therapy. Study conclusions and caveats: Sharing between patients and controls was observed for around 30 CD8+ CDR3 sequences.

This receptor was taken from a human donor with aplastic anemia. The chain employs TRBV12-3 or TRBV12-4 and TRBJ1-5; 11 nucleotides match TRBD1. Sequenced sample: sorted CD4+, CD8+, or CD8+CD57+ T cells (not recorded which) from PBMCs. The CDR3 protein is CASSLDLWDRGKPQHF. The CDR3 DNA reads as TGTGCCAGCAGTTTAGATCTTTGGGACAGGGGGAAACCCCAGCATTTT.